This TCR beta chain was sequenced for a study of Ad26.COV2.S vaccination and SARS-CoV-2 variants. About the study: Donor had been placed in the Ad26.COV2.S arm of the COV1001 trial.

Study results and caveats: Vaccine recipients showed a spike-specific TCR breadth that was higher than in placebo recipients.

The repertoire was sequenced with immunoSEQ multiplex PCR; TCRdb's copy has only in-frame clones and lacks some. The repertoire consists of a few hundred thousand clones, with around 87% occurring once and the leading ten covering 3.5% to 4%. Comments on this clone: Its antigen is still unknown.

Treatment noted: over 15 received Ad26.COV2.S at low or high dose, single or two shots; about 5 received placebo; per-sample allocation not given. Specimen acquisition occurred on day 63 following the initial vaccine or placebo injection. This vaccine is an Ad26 vector that expresses the Wuhan-strain SARS-CoV-2 spike. The clonotype comes from a person between 18 and 65 years old who received the Ad26.COV2.S COVID-19 vaccine or a placebo. The sequencing used peripheral blood, collected in a trial of Ad26.COV2.S vaccine versus placebo.

CDR3 sequence (DNA): TGTGCCAGTAGTATAGGCAACCTAAGAAGGACTGAAGCTTTCTTT. This codes for CASSIGNLRRTEAFF. The rearrangement links TRBV19 to TRBJ1-1; no clear D. V dropped 1 base and J dropped 5 bases, with 14 bases sitting between them. CDR1 is LNHDA, CDR2 SQIVND, per germline (reference sequence). This CDR3 is 15 amino acids long. The full variable domain, rest sourced from reference TRBV19 and TRBJ1-1, is DGGITQSPKYLFRKEGQNVTLSCEQNLNHDAMYWYRQDPGQGLRLIYYSQIVNDFQKGDIAEGYSVSREKKESFPLTVTSAQKNPTAFYLCASSIGNLRRTEAFFGQGTRLTVV.